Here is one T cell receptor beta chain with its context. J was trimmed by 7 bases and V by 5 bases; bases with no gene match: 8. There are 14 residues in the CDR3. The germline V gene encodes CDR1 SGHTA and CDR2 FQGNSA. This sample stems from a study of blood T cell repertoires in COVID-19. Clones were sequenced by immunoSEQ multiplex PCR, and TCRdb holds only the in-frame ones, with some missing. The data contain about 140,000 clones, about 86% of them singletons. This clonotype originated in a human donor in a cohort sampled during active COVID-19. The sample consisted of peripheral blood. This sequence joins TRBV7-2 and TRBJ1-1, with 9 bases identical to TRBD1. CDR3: CASSPGDRVGEAFF. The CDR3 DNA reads TGTGCCAGCAGCCCGGGGGACAGGGTGGGTGAAGCTTTCTTT.